The rows below give T cell receptor beta chains drawn from one sample of a study of technical replicates of blood from a few donors. TCRdb's copy holds only in-frame clones and misses some; the assay was immunoSEQ multiplex PCR. The sample yields 90,000 to 100,000 clones, almost 96% seen once. The sample consisted of T cells isolated from PBMCs. Every receptor here comes from a human donor in good health. Both conserved end residues are part of each CDR3. The D gene is left open where the match is weak. Clone size is given for some rows only: seen once, a few or many times, or a class if the clone is expanded.

J gene: TRBJ1-2
V gene: TRBV28
clone size: NA
D gene: TRBD1
CDR3 protein: CASRYSQGIYGYTF
CDR3 DNA: TGTGCCAGCAGGTACTCACAGGGGATCTATGGCTACACCTTC

J gene: TRBJ1-2
V gene: TRBV5-6
clone size: NA
D gene: NA
CDR3 protein: CASTPGGLHGYTF
CDR3 DNA: TGTGCCAGCACCCCGGGTGGTTTACATGGCTACACCTTC

J gene: TRBJ2-2
V gene: TRBV5-1
clone size: NA
D gene: NA
CDR3 protein: CASSFPANTGELFF
CDR3 DNA: TGCGCCAGCAGCTTCCCCGCGAACACCGGGGAGCTGTTTTTT

J gene: TRBJ2-1
V gene: TRBV4-2
clone size: once
D gene: TRBD2
CDR3 protein: CASSQDIGGGSNEQFF
CDR3 DNA: TGTGCCAGCAGCCAAGATATCGGCGGGGGATCAAATGAGCAGTTCTTC

J gene: TRBJ2-3
V gene: TRBV7-9
clone size: NA
D gene: TRBD2
CDR3 protein: CASRPRTSVADTQYF
CDR3 DNA: TGTGCCAGCAGGCCGAGGACTAGCGTCGCAGATACGCAGTATTTT

J gene: TRBJ2-1
V gene: TRBV4-1
clone size: NA
D gene: TRBD2
CDR3 protein: CASSSRQGGSYNEQFF
CDR3 DNA: TGCGCCAGCAGCTCTCGGCAGGGAGGGTCCTACAATGAGCAGTTCTTC

J gene: TRBJ1-1
V gene: TRBV30
clone size: NA
D gene: NA
CDR3 protein: CAWSAHIYRDEAFF
CDR3 DNA: TGTGCCTGGAGTGCCCACATCTACAGGGATGAAGCTTTCTTT

J gene: TRBJ2-7
V gene: TRBV5-1
clone size: NA
D gene: TRBD1
CDR3 protein: CASSPTEAGTVLYEQYF
CDR3 DNA: TGCGCCAGCAGCCCCACGGAGGCCGGGACAGTGCTCTACGAGCAGTACTTC

J gene: TRBJ2-3
V gene: TRBV29-1
clone size: NA
D gene: TRBD1
CDR3 protein: CSSRQGGTDTQYF
CDR3 DNA: TGCAGCTCAAGACAGGGCGGCACAGATACGCAGTATTTT

J gene: TRBJ1-1
V gene: TRBV4-2
clone size: NA
D gene: TRBD1
CDR3 protein: CASSQGSGQVESFF
CDR3 DNA: TGTGCCAGCAGCCAAGGGTCGGGACAGGTAGAATCTTTCTTT

J gene: TRBJ1-4
V gene: TRBV6-5
clone size: NA
D gene: TRBD1
CDR3 protein: CASSYLGTENEKLFF
CDR3 DNA: TGTGCCAGCAGTTACCTAGGGACAGAAAATGAAAAACTGTTTTTT

J gene: TRBJ2-3
V gene: TRBV7-6
clone size: NA
D gene: NA
CDR3 protein: CASSFGGLPLDTQYF
CDR3 DNA: TGTGCCAGCAGCTTCGGGGGACTGCCGCTGGATACGCAGTATTTT

J gene: TRBJ2-7
V gene: TRBV10-3
clone size: NA
D gene: TRBD1
CDR3 protein: CAISESRGQDEQYF
CDR3 DNA: TGTGCCATCAGTGAGTCGAGGGGACAGGACGAGCAGTACTTC

J gene: TRBJ2-7
V gene: TRBV10-3
clone size: NA
D gene: TRBD1
CDR3 protein: CAIKGTGDYEQYF
CDR3 DNA: TGTGCCATCAAGGGGACAGGGGACTACGAGCAGTACTTC

J gene: TRBJ1-5
V gene: TRBV19
clone size: NA
D gene: TRBD1
CDR3 protein: CASSIGDRSNQPQHF
CDR3 DNA: TGTGCCAGTAGTATAGGGGACAGAAGCAATCAGCCCCAGCATTTT

J gene: TRBJ2-3
V gene: TRBV28
clone size: NA
D gene: NA
CDR3 protein: CASSPIAGPWADTQYF
CDR3 DNA: TGTGCCAGCAGTCCGATAGCAGGGCCGTGGGCAGATACGCAGTATTTT

J gene: TRBJ1-2
V gene: TRBV29-1
clone size: NA
D gene: NA
CDR3 protein: CSVEDGSGLNYGYTF
CDR3 DNA: TGCAGCGTTGAGGATGGCAGTGGGCTAAACTATGGCTACACCTTC

J gene: TRBJ2-1
V gene: TRBV27
clone size: once
D gene: NA
CDR3 protein: CASTRDLGVNEQFF
CDR3 DNA: TGTGCCAGCACCAGGGACTTGGGGGTCAATGAGCAGTTCTTC

J gene: TRBJ2-7
V gene: TRBV5-1
clone size: NA
D gene: TRBD1
CDR3 protein: CASSLGGQGYEQYF
CDR3 DNA: TGCGCCAGCAGCTTGGGGGGACAGGGCTACGAGCAGTACTTC

J gene: TRBJ2-7
V gene: TRBV27
clone size: NA
D gene: NA
CDR3 protein: CASSLLTKRATYEQYF
CDR3 DNA: TGTGCCAGCAGTTTATTAACCAAGCGGGCAACCTACGAGCAGTACTTC

J gene: TRBJ2-4
V gene: TRBV14
clone size: NA
D gene: NA
CDR3 protein: CASSLGPKTDLAKNIQYF
CDR3 DNA: TGTGCCAGCAGCCTGGGGCCCAAGACAGATCTAGCCAAAAACATTCAGTACTTC

J gene: TRBJ2-6
V gene: TRBV9
clone size: once
D gene: NA
CDR3 protein: CASSDYRYFRSGANVLTF
CDR3 DNA: TGTGCCAGCAGCGACTACAGGTACTTTCGCTCTGGGGCCAACGTCCTGACTTTC

J gene: TRBJ1-5
V gene: TRBV21-1
clone size: NA
D gene: NA
CDR3 protein: CASSPGTQHF
CDR3 DNA: TGTGCCAGCTCCCCGGGGACCCAGCATTTT

J gene: TRBJ1-1
V gene: TRBV15
clone size: NA
D gene: NA
CDR3 protein: CATSRGFSRVQTEAFF
CDR3 DNA: TGTGCCACCAGCAGAGGATTTTCCAGGGTACAGACTGAAGCTTTCTTT

J gene: TRBJ2-3
V gene: TRBV9
clone size: NA
D gene: TRBD1
CDR3 protein: CASSATTGVHTQYF
CDR3 DNA: TGTGCCAGCAGCGCAACAACAGGGGTACATACGCAGTATTTT

J gene: TRBJ2-2
V gene: TRBV28
clone size: NA
D gene: TRBD1
CDR3 protein: CASSFTLYRGENTGELFF
CDR3 DNA: TGTGCCAGCAGTTTCACCCTCTACAGGGGCGAAAACACCGGGGAGCTGTTTTTT

J gene: TRBJ2-5
V gene: TRBV5-1
clone size: NA
D gene: TRBD1
CDR3 protein: CASSLGAGGTKETQYF
CDR3 DNA: TGCGCCAGCAGCTTGGGGGCAGGGGGCACTAAAGAGACCCAGTACTTC

J gene: TRBJ2-7
V gene: TRBV5-1
clone size: NA
D gene: TRBD2
CDR3 protein: CASRSLDTSGTYEQYF
CDR3 DNA: TGCGCCAGCCGCTCCTTGGACACTAGCGGGACTTACGAGCAGTACTTC